These 16 T cell receptor beta chains came from one sample sequenced in a study of cytomegalovirus exposure and HLA in healthy donors. Both 60 Vbeta primers and 13 Jbeta primers went into the PCR. The protocol was immunoSEQ multiplex PCR, while the TCRdb copy is restricted to in-frame clones and leaves out a portion. The table records under 130,000 clones, around 80% of them present only once. The sequencing input was PBMCs. These receptors were obtained from a woman aged 40 to 50 in good health and CMV-seronegative.

This rearrangement joins TRBV5-1 to TRBJ2-5, with 13 bases identical to TRBD2. The CDR3 runs to 19 residues. Trimming cost V 7 bases and J 2 bases; bases outside gene matches: 17. Germline V gene lookup returns CDR1 SGHRS and CDR2 YFSETQ. The CDR3 nucleotides read TGCGCCAGCGCCGGGAAGACTAGCGGGAGGAAGGGGGCTCAAGAGACCCAGTACTTC. It yields the protein CASAGKTSGRKGAQETQYF.

This clone was detected a few times. V is TRBV10-3 and J is TRBJ1-1; no clear D. V lost 7 bases, J lost 7 bases, and 16 bases lay in between. This CDR3 is built from 13 residues. Germline loops: CDR1 ENHRY, CDR2 SYGVKD. The CDR3 nucleotides are TGTGCCATCATGGAGGGTTTGGTTGGTGAAGCTTTCTTT. The encoded protein is CAIMEGLVGEAFF.

This chain uses TRBV19 with TRBJ1-4; the D gene is possibly TRBD1 (5 bases). The germline CDR1 and CDR2 sequences are LNHDA and SQIVND (reference sequence). The CDR3 extends over 12 amino acids. The CDR3 nucleotides read TGTGCGGGAGGGGAGATTAATGAAAAACTGTTTTTT. Translating gives CAGGEINEKLFF.

This chain joins TRBV11-2 and TRBJ1-1; 10 nucleotides line up with TRBD1. The length of the CDR3 is 15 residues. CDR1 and CDR2 (germline): SGHAT, FQNNGV. J gave up 7 bases and V 3 bases, and 8 bases lay outside the gene matches. CDR3 amino acids: CASSFKGTGVLEAFF. The CDR3 DNA follows: TGTGCCAGCAGCTTCAAAGGGACAGGGGTGCTTGAAGCTTTCTTT.

This CDR3 reads CASSQRTGGETQYF. DNA of the CDR3: TGCGCCAGCAGCCAAAGGACAGGGGGAGAGACCCAGTACTTC. The chain combines TRBV5-1 with TRBJ2-5; 10 nucleotides align to TRBD1. Trimming removed 4 bases from V and 4 bases from J; junction bases left unmatched: 4. The CDR3 runs to 14 residues. Germline V CDR1 and CDR2: SGHRS, YFSETQ.

V and J are TRBV5-4 and TRBJ1-2; D possibly corresponds to TRBD1 (5 bases). Trimming stripped 4 bases from V and 1 base from J, with 11 bases between. Germline loops: CDR1 SGHNT, CDR2 YYREEE (reference sequence). This CDR3 region has 14 residues. CDR3 amino acids: CASSPTRDNYGYTF. CDR3 bases: TGTGCCAGCAGCCCTACCAGGGATAACTATGGCTACACCTTC.

This clone was seen a few times. The chain carries TRBV7-9 and TRBJ1-5; D is ambiguous. V lost 6 bases and J 0 bases, leaving 9 bases between the germline ends. Germline-derived CDR1 and CDR2 are SEHNR and FQNEAQ (reference sequence). The CDR3 is 14 residues long. CDR3 DNA: TGTGCCAGCAGTGGAGGGAATAGCAATCAGCCCCAGCATTTT. This encodes CASSGGNSNQPQHF.

The rearrangement links TRBV15 to TRBJ2-3; TRBD2 matches at 8 bases. This CDR3 has 19 residues. Germline assignment: CDR1 LNHNV and CDR2 YYDKDF (reference sequence). The trim removed 0 bases at V and 1 base at J, leaving 12 bases unmatched. The CDR3 here is CATSRDITTPGLGTDTQYF. The CDR3 DNA reads as TGTGCCACCAGCAGAGACATTACTACCCCGGGACTAGGCACAGATACGCAGTATTTT.

The V gene is TRBV6-1, the J gene TRBJ1-2; D uncertain. The ends were cut back, 4 bases at V and 8 bases at J, with 11 bases in the middle. CDR1 is MNHNS and CDR2 is SASEGT in the germline V gene. CDR3 length: 12 residues. In DNA, the CDR3 is TGTGCCAGCAGTGGAGCTAGCTGGGGCTACACCTTC. It translates to CASSGASWGYTF.

The V and J genes are TRBV5-5 and TRBJ2-1, with a tentative D call TRBD2 (5 bases). This CDR3 has 18 residues. The ends were cut back, 4 bases at V and 0 bases at J, with 20 bases in the middle. Germline assignment: CDR1 SGHKS and CDR2 YYEKEE (reference sequence). DNA for the CDR3: TGTGCCAGCAGCGGCGGGTCGATAGGCAGTCGCTCCTACAATGAGCAGTTCTTC. Residues: CASSGGSIGSRSYNEQFF.

The chain links TRBV5-4 to TRBJ1-4; TRBD1 aligns across 9 bases. Unmatched junction bases numbered 5, after V lost 4 bases and J lost 4 bases. Germline V gene sequence: CDR1 SGHNT, CDR2 YYREEE (reference sequence). The CDR3 has 15 residues. Here the CDR3 reads CASSNRTGVNEKLFF. CDR3 nucleotide sequence: TGTGCCAGCAGCAACCGGACAGGGGTTAATGAAAAACTGTTTTTT.

CDR3 nucleotide sequence: TGCGCCAGCAGAAAGGGACTAGCGGGGGATGAGCAGTTCTTC. Translation: CASRKGLAGDEQFF. V gene TRBV5-1 combines with J gene TRBJ2-1, with TRBD2 matching over 14 bases. CDR3 size: 14 residues. Germline V gives CDR1 SGHRS, CDR2 YFSETQ. V was pared by 5 bases and J by 8 bases, with 3 bases of the junction left unmatched.

The CDR3 protein is CASSLAPGGYTEAFF. The DNA for the CDR3 is TGCGCCAGCAGCTTGGCGCCAGGGGGCTACACTGAAGCTTTCTTT. The chain uses TRBV5-1 and TRBJ1-1, with 8 bases lining up with TRBD1. V lost 0 bases and J lost 3; bases outside the gene matches: 4. The CDR3 is 15 residues long. Germline V CDR1 and CDR2: SGHRS, YFSETQ.

The chain has TRBV5-5 and TRBJ2-1; no definite D call. The CDR3 runs 12 residues. The V gene's germline CDR1 is SGHKS and CDR2 YYEKEE (reference sequence). V lost 4 bases and J 6 bases, leaving 8 bases between the germline ends. The CDR3 is CASSPSGNEQFF. CDR3 DNA: TGTGCCAGCAGCCCCTCGGGCAATGAGCAGTTCTTC.

CDR3 sequence: CAWEPGLNQPQHF. CDR3 nucleotides: TGTGCCTGGGAGCCGGGACTCAATCAGCCCCAGCATTTT. The chain recombines TRBV30 with TRBJ1-5; tentative D call: TRBD1 (5 bases). This CDR3 comprises 13 residues. Deletions cut 5 bases from V and 3 bases from J, with 11 bases between. Germline V gene sequence: CDR1 GTSNPN, CDR2 SVGIG (reference sequence).

The genes are TRBV9 and TRBJ2-1; tentative D call: TRBD1 (5 bases). V gave up 0 bases and J gave up 5 bases, with 12 bases separating them. Looked up from germline, CDR1 is SGDLS and CDR2 is YYNGEE. This CDR3 is 15 amino acids long. The CDR3 nucleotides read TGTGCCAGCAGCGTAGTGGCAGGGAAGAACAATGAGCAGTTCTTC. This encodes CASSVVAGKNNEQFF.